The 17 T cell receptor beta chains below were found in one sample sequenced in a study of cytomegalovirus exposure and HLA in healthy donors. PCR employed 60 Vbeta and 13 Jbeta primers. Libraries were prepared by immunoSEQ multiplex PCR; TCRdb keeps only in-frame clonotypes and omits some of them. This sample carries 150,000 to 180,000 clones, more than 75% of them seen once, and the ten largest clones take less than 8.5%. Sequenced material: PBMCs. The receptors here all came from a man between 25 and 39 years old in good health and CMV-seropositive.

This chain joins TRBV5-5 and TRBJ1-4; 8 nucleotides match TRBD1. The germline gives CDR1 SGHKS, CDR2 YYEKEE (reference sequence). The CDR3 extends over 14 amino acids. The V segment lost 5 bases and the J segment 7 bases; nucleotides outside the gene matches: 7. The CDR3 nucleotides are TGTGCCAGCAGTTTACAGGGGGGTACTGAAAAACTGTTTTTT. As protein: CASSLQGGTEKLFF.

The sample holds a few counts of this clone. CDR3 nucleotides: TGTGCCAGCAGCTTAGGCACTAGGGATGAGCAGTTCTTC. It encodes CASSLGTRDEQFF. This chain joins TRBV11-3 and TRBJ2-1; a possible D gene is TRBD2 (5 bases). Germline assignment: CDR1 SGHNT and CDR2 YENEEA. Trimming took off 1 base at V and 8 bases at J, with 9 bases between the two ends. CDR3 length equals 13 residues.

This sequence joins TRBV28 and TRBJ2-1, with D unresolved. The CDR3 is made up of 12 amino acids. Germline lookup yields CDR1 MDHEN and CDR2 SYDVKM. Deletions cut 7 bases from V and 7 bases from J, with 11 bases between. The CDR3, as DNA: TGTGCCAGCAAAGGTCAGGTGAATGAGCAGTTCTTC. Protein product: CASKGQVNEQFF.

This sequence joins TRBV19 and TRBJ1-1; TRBD1 matches 9 bases. The CDR3 length is 12 residues. V dropped 8 bases and J dropped 8; count of bases not matched to a gene: 6. Germline lookup yields CDR1 LNHDA and CDR2 SQIVND (reference sequence). CDR3 residues: CASGTGGQEAFF. CDR3 sequence (DNA): TGTGCCAGTGGTACAGGGGGCCAAGAAGCTTTCTTT.

This clone showed up just a few times. V gene TRBV23-1 combines with J gene TRBJ2-7, with TRBD1 identical over 11 bases. TRBV23-1 is treated as an ORF (open reading frame) with a function not yet certain. V dropped 8 bases and J dropped 3; count of bases not matched to a gene: 6. The CDR3 consists of 14 residues. In nucleotides, the CDR3 is TGCGCCAGCGAGCCGGGACAGGGGGACTACGAGCAGTACTTC. This gives the protein CASEPGQGDYEQYF.

The CDR3 sequence is CASSYSTSGSRETQYF. The CDR3 nucleotides read TGTGCCAGCAGTTACTCGACTAGCGGGAGCCGTGAGACCCAGTACTTC. This sequence joins TRBV6-6 and TRBJ2-5, with 12 bases lining up with TRBD2. Per the germline V gene, CDR1 is MNHNY and CDR2 is SVGAGI (reference sequence). The CDR3 extends over 16 amino acids. V shed 0 bases and J 5 bases; nucleotides not matched to a gene: 4.

The chain couples TRBV28 to TRBJ2-7; TRBD1 aligns across 9 bases. Germline loops: CDR1 MDHEN, CDR2 SYDVKM. The ends lost 5 bases at V and 4 bases at J; junction bases unmatched: 12. CDR3 size: 16 residues. The CDR3 loop is CASSQSPGQGLYEQYF. For the CDR3, the DNA is TGTGCCAGCAGTCAGTCTCCGGGACAGGGACTTTACGAGCAGTACTTC.

V usage is TRBV6-6 and J usage is TRBJ2-7; 8 bases map to TRBD1. V trimming: 7 bases; J trimming: 3 bases; junction bases outside the gene matches: 8. CDR1 and CDR2 (germline): MNHNY, SVGAGI (reference sequence). CDR3 size: 14 residues. The CDR3: CASTPGQGGYEQYF. CDR3 DNA sequence: TGTGCCAGCACCCCAGGACAGGGAGGCTACGAGCAGTACTTC.

V and J are TRBV18 and TRBJ2-7, with a weak D call TRBD2 (8 bases). This CDR3 contains 14 residues. CDR1 and CDR2 (germline): KGHSH, LQKENI. Trimming left V 6 bases short and J 2 bases short, with 14 bases between. The CDR3 coding sequence is TGTGCCAGCTCCCTTAGCGGGACAGCCTACGAGCAGTACTTC. This translates into CASSLSGTAYEQYF.

The V call is TRBV7-9, the J call TRBJ1-1; D not certain. V dropped 1 base and J dropped 7 bases, with 13 bases sitting between them. CDR3 size: 14 residues. CDR1 and CDR2 (germline): SEHNR, FQNEAQ (reference sequence). CDR3 region: CASSLGPGMDEAFF. In nucleotides, the CDR3 is TGTGCCAGCAGCTTAGGCCCGGGAATGGATGAAGCTTTCTTT.

This clone came up a few times. V gene TRBV9 combines with J gene TRBJ1-1; no firm D call. Per the germline V gene, CDR1 is SGDLS and CDR2 is YYNGEE. The CDR3 is 13 residues long. Trimming stripped 4 bases from V and 6 bases from J, with 13 bases between. CDR3 region: CASSSGNLPEAFF. The CDR3 bases are TGTGCCAGCAGCTCCGGGAATCTCCCTGAAGCTTTCTTT.

The gene calls are TRBV14 and TRBJ1-4; 9 positions agree with TRBD1. CDR3 length: 16 amino acids. Germline values: CDR1 SGHDN, CDR2 FVKESK. V was pared by 4 bases and J by 7 bases, with 10 bases of the junction left unmatched. The CDR3 sequence is CASSLDQQGAREKLFF. Here the CDR3 DNA reads TGTGCCAGCAGCCTCGACCAACAGGGGGCGCGTGAAAAACTGTTTTTT.

This rearrangement joins TRBV5-1 to TRBJ1-4; D uncertain. The germline CDR1 and CDR2 sequences are SGHRS and YFSETQ. This CDR3 comprises 13 residues. Trimming took 1 base from V and 6 from J, leaving 7 bases between them. CDR3 in amino acids: CASSLTEHEKLFF. CDR3 nucleotides: TGCGCCAGCAGCTTGACTGAACATGAAAAACTGTTTTTT.

This chain joins TRBV14 and TRBJ1-2, with D unclear. Germline V lookup: CDR1 SGHDN, CDR2 FVKESK. The CDR3 covers 12 residues. The V and J ends lost 1 base and 4 bases respectively, with 4 bases between them. CDR3 amino acids: CASSQGPYGYTF. The CDR3 DNA sequence: TGTGCCAGCAGCCAAGGGCCCTATGGCTACACCTTC.

The chain joins TRBV7-9 to TRBJ1-1, with a tentative D call TRBD1 (5 bases). Deletions cut 4 bases from V and 1 base from J, with 13 bases between. The CDR3 extends over 15 amino acids. Germline values: CDR1 SEHNR, CDR2 FQNEAQ (reference sequence). CDR3 sequence (DNA): TGTGCCAGCAGCTCTCTTGGACATCCGAACACTGAAGCTTTCTTT. It specifies CASSSLGHPNTEAFF.

V usage is TRBV4-2 and J usage is TRBJ2-3; TRBD2 matches 10 bases. The junction had 5 bases not matched to a gene; V was cut back by 1 base and J by 4 bases. The germline CDR1 and CDR2 sequences are LGHNA and YNFKEQ. The CDR3 length is 16 residues. The CDR3: CASSQGTSGEADTQYF. CDR3 coding DNA: TGTGCCAGCAGCCAAGGGACTAGCGGAGAGGCAGATACGCAGTATTTT.

A single count supports this clone. The chain is built from TRBV5-1 and TRBJ2-1, with D possibly TRBD2 on 6 matching bases. There are 14 residues in the CDR3. The V and J ends lost 4 bases and 0 bases respectively, with 8 bases between them. Germline V lookup: CDR1 SGHRS, CDR2 YFSETQ. CDR3 amino acids: CASSNGSSYNEQFF. In DNA form, the CDR3 reads TGCGCCAGCAGCAACGGGAGCTCCTACAATGAGCAGTTCTTC.